The rows below give T cell receptor beta chains drawn from one sample of a study of identical twins. Using its own MiXCR run on the 5' RACE reads, TCRdb lists one record per CDR3 protein. Here the sample spans approximately 600,000 distinct CDR3 sequences, more than 9% being singletons. These sequences were also reported in another study, on yellow fever vaccine responses in identical twins.

What was sequenced was PBMCs. All receptors come from a woman younger than 30 in good health. Each CDR3 is given with its conserved first and last residue. Fields, in order: D gene, clone size, V gene, J gene, CDR3 protein, CDR3 DNA. A D gene is named only where the DNA matches it firmly. A clone size is listed for some rows: how often the clone was seen (once, few, many), or a class if it is expanded.

TRBD2,-,TRBV7-8,TRBJ2-1,CAVAGGSKGEQFF,TGTGCCGTAGCGGGAGGTTCTAAGGGTGAGCAGTTCTTC
TRBD2,-,TRBV7-8,TRBJ2-3,CASSPGWSERGGFRDTQYF,TGTGCCAGCAGCCCCGGGTGGAGCGAGCGGGGGGGCTTCCGAGATACGCAGTATTTT
TRBD2,many,TRBV12-3/TRBV12-4,TRBJ2-7,CASSLASGSSYEQYF,TGTGCCAGCAGTTTAGCTAGCGGGAGTAGCTACGAGCAGTACTTC
-,-,TRBV28,TRBJ2-7,CASSLSPGKAYEQYF,TGTGCCAGCAGTTTATCGCCCGGGAAAGCCTACGAGCAGTACTTC
TRBD2,-,TRBV7-3,TRBJ2-1,CASSFRAGVSYNEQFF,TGTGCCAGCAGCTTTCGAGCGGGGGTCTCCTACAATGAGCAGTTCTTC
-,many,TRBV12-3/TRBV12-4,TRBJ2-5,CASNFLGYEETQYF,TGTGCCAGCAACTTTTTGGGGTACGAAGAGACCCAGTACTTC
-,few,TRBV11-2,TRBJ2-1,CASSLGGSGSYNEQFF,TGTGCCAGCAGCTTAGGGGGGAGCGGATCGTACAATGAGCAGTTCTTC
TRBD1,-,TRBV7-9,TRBJ1-6,CASSLQGGKDSPLHF,TGTGCCAGCAGCTTACAGGGGGGGAAGGATTCACCCCTCCACTTT
TRBD1,-,TRBV7-9,TRBJ1-1,CASSRTGSDTEAFF,TGTGCCAGCAGCCGGACAGGGTCGGACACTGAAGCTTTCTTT
TRBD1,few,TRBV29-1,TRBJ1-5,CSVGTGGYNQPQHF,TGCAGCGTTGGGACAGGGGGATACAATCAGCCCCAGCATTTT
-,many,TRBV3-1,TRBJ1-1,CASSQEWDTEAFF,TGTGCCAGCAGCCAAGAATGGGACACTGAAGCTTTCTTT
-,few,TRBV20-1,TRBJ2-7,CSALTGRGNYEQYF,TGCAGTGCTCTGACAGGGCGGGGGAACTACGAGCAGTACTTC
TRBD2,many,TRBV5-6,TRBJ2-7,CASSKTSGSPLFIEQYF,TGTGCCAGCAGCAAAACTAGCGGGAGTCCTCTTTTTATCGAGCAGTACTTC
-,many,TRBV29-1,TRBJ2-1,CSVDRGNEQFF,TGCAGCGTTGACAGGGGCAATGAGCAGTTCTTC
-,-,TRBV28,TRBJ1-5,CASSLGRVGGNQPQHF,TGTGCCAGCAGTTTAGGTAGGGTCGGGGGCAATCAGCCCCAGCATTTT
TRBD1,few,TRBV20-1,TRBJ2-7,CSALGTGNSYEQYF,TGCAGTGCCCTAGGGACAGGAAACTCCTACGAGCAGTACTTC
-,few,TRBV6-5,TRBJ2-1,CASSYSFQGLPYNEQFF,TGTGCCAGCAGTTACTCGTTTCAGGGCCTCCCCTACAATGAGCAGTTCTTC
-,many,TRBV4-3,TRBJ2-3,CASSQGKNPIIPDTQYF,TGCGCCAGCAGCCAGGGTAAAAACCCAATTATACCAGATACGCAGTATTTT
-,many,TRBV4-3,TRBJ2-1,CASSQRWPNEQFF,TGCGCCAGCAGCCAAAGATGGCCCAATGAGCAGTTCTTC
TRBD1,few,TRBV6-1,TRBJ1-1,CASRPDRVKTEAFF,TGTGCCAGCAGACCCGACAGGGTGAAAACTGAAGCTTTCTTT
-,many,TRBV18,TRBJ1-5,CASSQSVEANQPQHF,TGTGCCAGCTCACAATCCGTGGAGGCCAATCAGCCCCAGCATTTT